This T cell receptor (beta chain) appears in the sequencing data of a study of blood T cell repertoires in COVID-19. Germline V lookup: CDR1 LGHDT, CDR2 YNNKEL (reference sequence). Trimming left V 0 bases short and J 1 base short, with 12 bases between. This CDR3 is 16 amino acids long. The table came from immunoSEQ multiplex PCR; TCRdb's copy has only in-frame clones and leaves some out. The sample consists of under 400,000 clones, 90% of them appearing once. V and J are TRBV3-1 (or the pseudogene TRBV3-2) and TRBJ2-5, with a possible D match to TRBD2 (5 bases). The sequencing sample was made of peripheral blood. This TCR came from a man younger than 30 with active or convalescent COVID-19. CDR3 sequence: CASSQEWMRAQETQYF. In DNA, the CDR3 is TGTGCCAGCAGCCAAGAGTGGATGAGGGCCCAAGAGACCCAGTACTTC.